This T cell receptor (beta chain) was documented in a study of blood T cell repertoires in COVID-19. Looking at the study overall: T cells, B-cell-depleted T cells, or PBMCs provided the cDNA or gDNA that served as material.

Profiled with immunoSEQ multiplex PCR; TCRdb holds only in-frame clones, not every one. The table shows 250,000 to 300,000 clones, with about nine tenths occurring only once. After removal of 5 bases from V and 0 bases from J, the junction contained 17 bases not matched to a gene. Per the germline V gene, CDR1 is LNHDA and CDR2 is SQIVND (reference sequence). The CDR3 runs to 19 residues. Participant-reported clinical history was the basis for cohort assignment. Symptom resolution, clearance, or two negative PCRs marked donors in Cohort 3 as recovered. The chain couples TRBV19 to TRBJ2-7; 9 bases fit TRBD2. The specimen sequenced was PBMCs or T cells enriched from blood (not recorded which). The receptor's source is a woman between 55 and 75 years old who had recovered from COVID-19. CDR3 nucleotides: TGTGCCAGTAGTCTCGGACCACTTCGGCTAGCGGGACCCTCCTACGAGCAGTACTTC. This translates into CASSLGPLRLAGPSYEQYF.